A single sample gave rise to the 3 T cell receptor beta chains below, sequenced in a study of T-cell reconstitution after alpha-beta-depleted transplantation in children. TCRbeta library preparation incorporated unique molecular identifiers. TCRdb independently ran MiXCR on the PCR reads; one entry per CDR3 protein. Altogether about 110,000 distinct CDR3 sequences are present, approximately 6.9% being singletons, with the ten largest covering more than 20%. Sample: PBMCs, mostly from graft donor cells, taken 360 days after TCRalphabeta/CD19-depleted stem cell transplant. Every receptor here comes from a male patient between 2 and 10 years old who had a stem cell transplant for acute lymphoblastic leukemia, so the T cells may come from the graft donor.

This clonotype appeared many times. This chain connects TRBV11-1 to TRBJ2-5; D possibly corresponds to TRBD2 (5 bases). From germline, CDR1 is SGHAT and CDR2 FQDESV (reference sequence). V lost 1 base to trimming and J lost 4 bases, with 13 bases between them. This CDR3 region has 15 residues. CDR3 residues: CASSLVPGMRETQYF. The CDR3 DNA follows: TGTGCCAGCAGCTTAGTTCCGGGGATGAGAGAGACCCAGTACTTC.

The CDR3, as DNA: TGTGCCAGCAGTTCACTGACTAGCGGGGGCACAGATACGCAGTATTTT. Protein product: CASSSLTSGGTDTQYF. The rearrangement links TRBV6-2 or TRBV6-3 to TRBJ2-3; TRBD2 matches at 11 bases. Per the germline V gene, CDR1 is MNHEY and CDR2 is SVGEGT. V dropped 4 bases and J dropped 1; count of bases not matched to a gene: 4. CDR3 size: 16 residues.

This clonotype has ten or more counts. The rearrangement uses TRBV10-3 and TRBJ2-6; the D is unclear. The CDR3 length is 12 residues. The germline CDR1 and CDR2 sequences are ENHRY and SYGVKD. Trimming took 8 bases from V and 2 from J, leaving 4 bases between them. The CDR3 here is CAIGPGANVLTF. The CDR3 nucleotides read TGTGCCATCGGGCCTGGGGCCAACGTCCTGACTTTC.